These 13 T cell receptor beta chains share one sample of origin, sequenced in a study of CD8 T cells in ankylosing spondylitis (dated by TCRdb to about 2017). The library was obtained by 5' RACE. Sequencing instrument: Illumina HiSeq 2500. TCRdb applied fastp at Q25 and MiXCR to the public reads, then kept only in-frame beta chains. Rows are unified per CDR3 protein, each entry keeping the most common DNA and genes. The sample table shows roughly 140,000 distinct CDR3 sequences, and under 45% are seen once. The ten top clones hold approximately 16% of the sample. The sample comprised synovial fluid, either unsorted or a sorted T cell fraction (not recorded which). These receptors were taken from a male donor with ankylosing spondylitis.

The rearrangement uses TRBV5-6 and TRBJ1-1, with TRBD1 matching 10 bases. J gave up 4 bases and V 2 bases, and 5 bases lay outside the gene matches. There are 15 residues in the CDR3. Germline CDR1 reads SGHDT; CDR2 reads YYEEEE. The CDR3 loop is CASSFGQGERTEAFF. CDR3 sequence (DNA): TGTGCCAGCAGCTTTGGACAGGGGGAGCGCACTGAAGCTTTCTTT.

The V call is TRBV7-3, the J call TRBJ2-3; 14 bases match TRBD2. Germline assignment: CDR1 SGHTA and CDR2 FQGTGA. This CDR3 has 18 residues. Trimming cost V 2 bases and J 2 bases; bases outside gene matches: 6. The CDR3, as DNA: TGTGCCAGCAGCTTAGTCCCGACTAGCGGGAGGGCCACAGATACGCAGTATTTT. This gives the protein CASSLVPTSGRATDTQYF.

V gene TRBV28 combines with J gene TRBJ2-4; TRBD1 matches 9 bases. The CDR3 length is 19 residues. The V gene end was trimmed by 3 bases and the J gene end by 3 bases; junction bases not matched to a gene: 15. Germline assignment: CDR1 MDHEN and CDR2 SYDVKM. In nucleotides, the CDR3 is TGTGCCAGCAGTTTGGAGCTCCTCCGGGACAGGGACATCAAAAACATTCAGTACTTC. The encoded protein is CASSLELLRDRDIKNIQYF.

The chain recombines TRBV12-3 or TRBV12-4 with TRBJ2-3; D may match TRBD1 or TRBD2 (5 bases each). The CDR3 runs 14 residues. The ends were cut back, 3 bases at V and 1 base at J, with 8 bases in the middle. The CDR3 DNA reads TGTGCCAGCAGTTTTTGGGACCGCACAGATACGCAGTATTTT. Amino acid sequence: CASSFWDRTDTQYF.

The V and J genes are TRBV7-6 and TRBJ2-1; 7 bases align to TRBD2. This CDR3 spans 15 amino acids. J gave up 10 bases and V 2 bases, and 11 bases lay outside the gene matches. Germline lookup yields CDR1 SGHVS and CDR2 FNYEAQ. The CDR3 reads CASSLLRRELCEQFF. CDR3 sequence (DNA): TGTGCCAGCAGCTTATTGAGGCGGGAGTTATGCGAGCAGTTCTTC.

This clonotype was observed a few times. The V gene is TRBV4-1, the J gene TRBJ2-2; D perhaps matches TRBD2 (5 bases). V gave up 2 bases and J gave up 4 bases, with 17 bases separating them. Germline V gene sequence: CDR1 MGHRA, CDR2 YSYEKL. This CDR3 has 17 residues. This CDR3 reads CASSQPEGGISTGELFF. Here the CDR3 DNA reads TGCGCCAGCAGCCAACCGGAAGGAGGTATCTCCACCGGGGAGCTGTTTTTT.

This chain connects TRBV6-5 to TRBJ2-7; 7 nucleotides agree with TRBD1. Germline lookup yields CDR1 MNHEY and CDR2 SVGAGI. The CDR3 sequence is 16 residues long. V gave up 3 bases and J gave up 3 bases; unmatched junction bases: 11. The CDR3: CASSYSRQGWGYEQYF. The CDR3 DNA reads as TGTGCCAGCAGTTATTCCAGACAGGGATGGGGCTACGAGCAGTACTTC.

This clonotype was detected only a few times. The chain has TRBV7-8 and TRBJ2-5; 10 positions match TRBD2. CDR1 and CDR2 (germline): SGHVS, FQNEAQ. With V trimmed by 5 bases and J by 4 bases, 13 bases remained unmatched. This CDR3 has 17 amino acids. Written as DNA, the CDR3 is TGTGCCAGCAGCCCGGCCTTTCTAGCGGGAGTGGGAGAGACCCAGTACTTC. It encodes CASSPAFLAGVGETQYF. Variable domain in full (rest from reference TRBV7-8 and TRBJ2-5): GAGVSQSPRYKVAKRGQDVALRCDPISGHVSLFWYQQALGQGPEFLTYFQNEAQLDKSGLPSDRFFAERPEGSVSTLKIQRTQQEDSAVYLCASSPAFLAGVGETQYFGPGTRLLVL.

The chain has TRBV15 and TRBJ2-3, with D maybe TRBD1 (5 bases). The CDR3 is 16 amino acids. Germline CDR1 LNHNV, CDR2 YYDKDF (reference sequence). Trimming took off 0 bases at V and 4 bases at J, with 14 bases between the two ends. CDR3 residues: CATSRDYKGRADTQYF. The CDR3, as DNA: TGTGCCACCAGCAGAGATTATAAGGGGCGCGCAGATACGCAGTATTTT.

This clonotype has a handful of counts. The chain is built from TRBV25-1 and TRBJ2-7; possibly TRBD1 for D (5 bases). Per the germline V gene, CDR1 is MGHDK and CDR2 is SYGVNS. V lost 3 bases and J lost 6, with 12 bases in between. The CDR3 loop spans 13 amino acids. CDR3 sequence: CASSDPGSPEQYF. The CDR3 DNA is TGTGCCAGCAGTGATCCAGGGTCTCCCGAGCAGTACTTC.

The chain uses TRBV5-1 and TRBJ2-7; D gene unclear. CDR1 and CDR2 from the germline V gene are SGHRS and YFSETQ. Trimming left V 2 bases short and J 2 bases short, with 11 bases between. The CDR3 loop spans 14 amino acids. The CDR3 DNA reads as TGCGCCAGCAGCTTTGGCAGAAGAACCTACGAGCAGTACTTC. Translated: CASSFGRRTYEQYF.

The rearrangement links TRBV10-3 to TRBJ1-5; D is perhaps TRBD1 (5 bases). Germline V gene data show CDR1 as ENHRY and CDR2 as SYGVKD. This CDR3 is 16 amino acids long. The V and J ends lost 2 bases and 3 bases respectively, with 14 bases between them. CDR3 region: CAISEAAWTFNQPQHF. CDR3 DNA: TGTGCCATCAGTGAGGCCGCCTGGACATTCAATCAGCCCCAGCATTTT.

The CDR3 coding sequence is TGTGCCAGCAGTTTATTAGGCGTAGGGATTTTTGACACTGAAGCTTTCTTT. It is translated as CASSLLGVGIFDTEAFF. The J gene is TRBJ1-1, the V gene TRBV12-3 or TRBV12-4; D gene unclear. This CDR3 region has 17 residues. The V gene lost 2 bases and the J gene lost 3 bases, with 19 bases spanning the gap.